A selection of T cell receptor beta chains follows, all from one sample in a study of blood T cell repertoires in COVID-19. Assay: immunoSEQ multiplex PCR; the TCRdb copy retains only in-frame clones and omits some. Of 55,000 to 75,000 clones in the sample, about three quarters were seen once. Sample: peripheral blood. These receptor sequences come from a human donor in a cohort sampled during active COVID-19. Each CDR3 is given without its conserved first and last residue. Each record gives: V gene, CDR3 protein.

V gene: TRBV6-5; CDR3 protein: ASSPTVQTEAF
V gene: TRBV7-9; CDR3 protein: ASSLEGGRGTEAF
V gene: TRBV4-3; CDR3 protein: ASSQDLDRSRTQY
V gene: TRBV11-3; CDR3 protein: ASSLGGGATDTQY
V gene: TRBV5-6; CDR3 protein: ASSLLGQGSYNEQF
V gene: TRBV3-1/TRBV3-2; CDR3 protein: ASSQDPRAGYT
V gene: TRBV5-1; CDR3 protein: ASSVGDYTDTQY
V gene: TRBV11-2; CDR3 protein: ASSLDLAGGYEQY
V gene: TRBV28; CDR3 protein: ASSLRRDYGYT
V gene: TRBV5-1; CDR3 protein: ASSLWTSGSTDTQY
V gene: TRBV6-5; CDR3 protein: ASRPPGQVGIQY
V gene: TRBV15; CDR3 protein: ATSAGQKETQY
V gene: TRBV2; CDR3 protein: ASSELASRGGEQF
V gene: TRBV11-2; CDR3 protein: ASSFLGGSGTYEQY
V gene: TRBV29-1; CDR3 protein: SVTGLAGGSYNEQF
V gene: TRBV7-2; CDR3 protein: ASSLVSGLETQY
V gene: TRBV19; CDR3 protein: ASVPAGSTDTQY
V gene: TRBV2; CDR3 protein: ASSAREEKLF
V gene: TRBV21-1; CDR3 protein: ASSTWTDASTDTQY
V gene: TRBV7-2; CDR3 protein: ASSSWGTSGNQETQY
V gene: TRBV6-4; CDR3 protein: ASSPGLAGSGELF
V gene: TRBV10-2; CDR3 protein: ASSDIGLAGNQETQY
V gene: TRBV10-3; CDR3 protein: AISRDRDYGYT
V gene: TRBV28; CDR3 protein: ASGGTGISQPQH
V gene: TRBV28; CDR3 protein: ASIPAGTGNQPQH
V gene: TRBV7-9; CDR3 protein: ASSTRGQGAYGYT
V gene: TRBV6-5; CDR3 protein: ASRDRALTGELF
V gene: TRBV5-5; CDR3 protein: ASSFVGVGEAF
V gene: TRBV18; CDR3 protein: ASSPRSTGELF
V gene: TRBV6-6; CDR3 protein: ASSHIGTPGLASQF
V gene: TRBV28; CDR3 protein: ASSSPGTGEAF
V gene: TRBV3-1/TRBV3-2; CDR3 protein: ASSSPGGSYNEQF
V gene: TRBV9; CDR3 protein: ASSVSRQETQY
V gene: TRBV19; CDR3 protein: ASSTIRGQASETQY
V gene: TRBV18; CDR3 protein: ASSPGTGDELNYGYT
V gene: TRBV7-9; CDR3 protein: ASSFWGRGNTEAF
V gene: TRBV3-1/TRBV3-2; CDR3 protein: ASNIRGTEAF
V gene: TRBV28; CDR3 protein: ASSLPSGRTETQY
V gene: TRBV19; CDR3 protein: ASSGGNEQF
V gene: TRBV6-1; CDR3 protein: ASSDSSYNSPLH
V gene: TRBV5-6; CDR3 protein: ASSLALEGGETQY
V gene: TRBV4-1; CDR3 protein: ASSRVVTSEYEQY
V gene: TRBV7-8; CDR3 protein: ASLSWREGGYEQY
V gene: TRBV28; CDR3 protein: ASSSPGDPTNEKLF
V gene: TRBV5-1; CDR3 protein: ASSPLTGGTDTQY